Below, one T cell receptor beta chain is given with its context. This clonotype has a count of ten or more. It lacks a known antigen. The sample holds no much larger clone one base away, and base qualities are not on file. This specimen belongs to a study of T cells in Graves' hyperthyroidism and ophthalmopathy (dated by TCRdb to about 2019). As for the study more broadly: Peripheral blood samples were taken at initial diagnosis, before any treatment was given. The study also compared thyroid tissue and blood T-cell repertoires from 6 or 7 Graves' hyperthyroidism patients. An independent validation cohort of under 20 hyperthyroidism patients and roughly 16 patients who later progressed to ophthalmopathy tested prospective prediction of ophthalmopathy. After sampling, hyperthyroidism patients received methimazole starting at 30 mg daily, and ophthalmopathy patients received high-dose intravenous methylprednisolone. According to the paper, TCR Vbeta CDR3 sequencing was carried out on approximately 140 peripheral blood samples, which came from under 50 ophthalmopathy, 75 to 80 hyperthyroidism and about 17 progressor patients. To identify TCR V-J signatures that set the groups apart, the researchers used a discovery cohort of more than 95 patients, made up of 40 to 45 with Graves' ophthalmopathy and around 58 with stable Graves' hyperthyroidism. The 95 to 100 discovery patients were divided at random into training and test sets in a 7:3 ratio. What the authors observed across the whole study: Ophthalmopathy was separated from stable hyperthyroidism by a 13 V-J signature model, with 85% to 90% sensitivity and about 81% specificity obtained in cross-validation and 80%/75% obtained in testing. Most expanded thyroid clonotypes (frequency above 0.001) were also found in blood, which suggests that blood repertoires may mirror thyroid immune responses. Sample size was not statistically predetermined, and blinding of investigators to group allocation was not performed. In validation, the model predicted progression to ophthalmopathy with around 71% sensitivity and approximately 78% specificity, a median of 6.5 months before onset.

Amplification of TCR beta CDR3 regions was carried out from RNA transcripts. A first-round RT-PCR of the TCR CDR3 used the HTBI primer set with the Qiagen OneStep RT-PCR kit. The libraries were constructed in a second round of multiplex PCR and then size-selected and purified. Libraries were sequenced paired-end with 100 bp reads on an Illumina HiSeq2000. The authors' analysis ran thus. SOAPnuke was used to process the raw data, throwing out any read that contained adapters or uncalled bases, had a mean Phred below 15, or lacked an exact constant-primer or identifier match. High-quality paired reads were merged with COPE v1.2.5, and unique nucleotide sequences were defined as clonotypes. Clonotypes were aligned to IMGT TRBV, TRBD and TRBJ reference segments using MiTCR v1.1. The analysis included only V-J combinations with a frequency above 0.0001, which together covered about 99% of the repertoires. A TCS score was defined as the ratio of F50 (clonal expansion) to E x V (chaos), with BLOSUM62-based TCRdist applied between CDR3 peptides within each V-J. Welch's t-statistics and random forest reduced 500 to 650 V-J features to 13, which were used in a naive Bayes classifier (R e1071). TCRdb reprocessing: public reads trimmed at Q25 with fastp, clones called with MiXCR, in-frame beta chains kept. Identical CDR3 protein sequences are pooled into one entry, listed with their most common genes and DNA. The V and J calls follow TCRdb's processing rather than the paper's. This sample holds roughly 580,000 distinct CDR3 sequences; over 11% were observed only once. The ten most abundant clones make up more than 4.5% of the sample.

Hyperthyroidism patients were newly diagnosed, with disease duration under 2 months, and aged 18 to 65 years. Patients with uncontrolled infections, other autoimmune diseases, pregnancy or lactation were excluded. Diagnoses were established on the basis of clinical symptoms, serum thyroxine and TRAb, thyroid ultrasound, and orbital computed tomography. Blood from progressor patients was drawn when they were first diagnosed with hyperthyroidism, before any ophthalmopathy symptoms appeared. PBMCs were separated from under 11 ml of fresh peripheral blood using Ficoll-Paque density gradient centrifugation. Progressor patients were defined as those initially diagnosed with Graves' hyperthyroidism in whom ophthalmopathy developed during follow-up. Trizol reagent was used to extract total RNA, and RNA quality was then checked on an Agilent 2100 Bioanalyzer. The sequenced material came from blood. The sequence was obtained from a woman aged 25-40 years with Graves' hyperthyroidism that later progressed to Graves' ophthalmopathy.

The CDR3 protein sequence reads: CASRKGQVPHEQYF. The DNA sequence is given as TGTGCCAGCAGAAAAGGACAAGTCCCCCACGAGCAGTACTTC. The chain links TRBV7-2 with TRBJ2-7; TRBD1 might be the D gene, on 5 matching bases. Inclusive of the bounding cysteine and phenylalanine, the CDR3 is 14 residues long. Only CDR3 DNA is held: 42 bases, read in frame from base 1. V was cut back by 6 bases and J by 5 bases, leaving a gap of 17 bases between them. CDR1 and CDR2, looked up from the germline V gene, are SGHTA and FQGNSA.